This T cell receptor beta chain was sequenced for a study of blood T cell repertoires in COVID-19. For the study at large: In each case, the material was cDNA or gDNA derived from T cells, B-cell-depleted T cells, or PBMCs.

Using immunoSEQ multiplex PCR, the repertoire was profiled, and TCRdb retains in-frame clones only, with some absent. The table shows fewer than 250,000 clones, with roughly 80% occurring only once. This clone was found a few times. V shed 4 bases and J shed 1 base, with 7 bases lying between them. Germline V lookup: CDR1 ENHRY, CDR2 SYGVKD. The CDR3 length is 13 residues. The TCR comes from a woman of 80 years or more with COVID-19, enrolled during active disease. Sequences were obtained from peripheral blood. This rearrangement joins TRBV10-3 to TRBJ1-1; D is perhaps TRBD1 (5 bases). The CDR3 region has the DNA TGTGCCATCAGTGGCAGGGAGAACACTGAAGCTTTCTTT. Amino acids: CAISGRENTEAFF.